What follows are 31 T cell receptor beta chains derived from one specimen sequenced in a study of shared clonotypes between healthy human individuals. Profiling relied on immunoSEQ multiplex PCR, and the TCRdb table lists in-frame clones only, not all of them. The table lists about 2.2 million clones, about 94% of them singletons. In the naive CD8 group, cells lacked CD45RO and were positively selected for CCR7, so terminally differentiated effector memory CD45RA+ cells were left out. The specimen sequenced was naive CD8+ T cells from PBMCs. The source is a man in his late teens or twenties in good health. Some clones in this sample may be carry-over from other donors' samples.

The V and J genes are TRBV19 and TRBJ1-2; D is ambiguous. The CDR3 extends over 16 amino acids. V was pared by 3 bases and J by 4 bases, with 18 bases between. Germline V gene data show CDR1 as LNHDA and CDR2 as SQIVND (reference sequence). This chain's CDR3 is CASSILRDGPPYGYTF. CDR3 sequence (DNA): TGTGCCAGTAGTATTCTTCGTGACGGACCCCCCTATGGCTACACCTTC.

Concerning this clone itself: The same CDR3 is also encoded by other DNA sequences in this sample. CDR3 sequence: CASSLFSGGTDTQYF. CDR3 bases: TGTGCCAGCAGTTTGTTTAGCGGGGGCACAGATACGCAGTATTTT. This sequence joins TRBV27 and TRBJ2-3; the match to TRBD2 covers 8 bases. Germline values: CDR1 MNHEY, CDR2 SMNVEV (reference sequence). The CDR3 totals 15 residues. The V and J ends lost 3 bases and 1 base, in that order; junction bases with no gene match: 3.

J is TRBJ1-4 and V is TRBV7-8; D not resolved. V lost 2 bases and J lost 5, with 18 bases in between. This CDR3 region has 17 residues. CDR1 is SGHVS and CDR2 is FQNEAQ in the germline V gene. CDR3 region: CASSLRFSGQLNEKLFF. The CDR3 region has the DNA TGTGCCAGCAGCTTACGGTTTAGTGGGCAGCTAAATGAAAAACTGTTTTTT. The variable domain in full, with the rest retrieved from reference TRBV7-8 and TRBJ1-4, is GAGVSQSPRYKVAKRGQDVALRCDPISGHVSLFWYQQALGQGPEFLTYFQNEAQLDKSGLPSDRFFAERPEGSVSTLKIQRTQQEDSAVYLCASSLRFSGQLNEKLFFGSGTQLSVL.

The CDR3 DNA reads as TGTGCCAGCAGTTTCCAGGGGGCGTCTTATCCCCAGCATTTT. It specifies CASSFQGASYPQHF. The V call is TRBV27, the J call TRBJ1-5; 8 bases line up with TRBD1. V dropped 3 bases and J dropped 10; count of bases not matched to a gene: 8. CDR3 size: 14 residues. The germline gives CDR1 MNHEY, CDR2 SMNVEV (reference sequence).

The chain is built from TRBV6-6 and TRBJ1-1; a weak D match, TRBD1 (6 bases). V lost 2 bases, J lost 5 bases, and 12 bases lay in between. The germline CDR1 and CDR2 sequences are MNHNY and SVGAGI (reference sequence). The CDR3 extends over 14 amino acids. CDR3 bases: TGTGCCAGCAGTTACGGTCTACAGGGAACTGAAGCTTTCTTT. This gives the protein CASSYGLQGTEAFF.

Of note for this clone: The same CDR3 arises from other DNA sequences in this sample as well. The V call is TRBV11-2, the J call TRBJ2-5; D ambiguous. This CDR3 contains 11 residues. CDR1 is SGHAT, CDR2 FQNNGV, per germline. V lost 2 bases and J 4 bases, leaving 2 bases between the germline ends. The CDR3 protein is CASSLRETQYF. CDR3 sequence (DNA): TGTGCCAGCAGCTTACGAGAGACCCAGTACTTC.

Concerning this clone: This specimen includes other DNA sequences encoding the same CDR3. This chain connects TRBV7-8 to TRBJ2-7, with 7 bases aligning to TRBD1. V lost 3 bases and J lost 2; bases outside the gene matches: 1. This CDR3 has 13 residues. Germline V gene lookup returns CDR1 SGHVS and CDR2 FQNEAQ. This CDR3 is CASSFGTAYEQYF. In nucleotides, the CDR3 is TGTGCCAGCAGCTTCGGGACAGCCTACGAGCAGTACTTC.

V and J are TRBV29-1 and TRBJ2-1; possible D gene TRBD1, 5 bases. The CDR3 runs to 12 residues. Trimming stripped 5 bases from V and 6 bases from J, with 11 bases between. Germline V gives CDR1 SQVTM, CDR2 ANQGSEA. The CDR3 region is CSVSPGPNEQFF. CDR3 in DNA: TGCAGCGTTTCGCCAGGGCCCAATGAGCAGTTCTTC.

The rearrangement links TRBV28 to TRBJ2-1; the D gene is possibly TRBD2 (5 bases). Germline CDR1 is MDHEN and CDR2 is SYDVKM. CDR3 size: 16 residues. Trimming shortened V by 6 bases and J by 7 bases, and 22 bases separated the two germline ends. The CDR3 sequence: CASSLAWGAEENEQFF. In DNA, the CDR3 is TGTGCCAGCAGCCTCGCCTGGGGAGCGGAGGAGAATGAGCAGTTCTTC. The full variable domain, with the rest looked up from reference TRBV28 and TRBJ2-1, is DVKVTQSSRYLVKRTGEKVFLECVQDMDHENMFWYRQDPGLGLRLIYFSYDVKMKEKGDIPEGYSVSREKKERFSLILESASTNQTSMYLCASSLAWGAEENEQFFGPGTRLTVL.

Written as DNA, the CDR3 is TGTGCCAGCGAGGACAGGGGGTACTACGAGCAGTACTTC. This gives the protein CASEDRGYYEQYF. The chain uses TRBV6-1 and TRBJ2-7; TRBD1 aligns across 10 bases. This CDR3 comprises 13 residues. Germline CDR1 is MNHNS and CDR2 is SASEGT. Unmatched junction bases numbered 4, after V lost 8 bases and J lost 3 bases.

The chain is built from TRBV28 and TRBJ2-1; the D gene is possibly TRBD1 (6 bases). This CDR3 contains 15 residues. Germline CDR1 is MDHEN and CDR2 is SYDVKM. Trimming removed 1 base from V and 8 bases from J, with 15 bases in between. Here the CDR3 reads CASSLFPDRPDEQFF. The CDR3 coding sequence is TGTGCCAGCAGTTTATTTCCGGACAGACCCGATGAGCAGTTCTTC. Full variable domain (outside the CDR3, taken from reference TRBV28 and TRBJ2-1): DVKVTQSSRYLVKRTGEKVFLECVQDMDHENMFWYRQDPGLGLRLIYFSYDVKMKEKGDIPEGYSVSREKKERFSLILESASTNQTSMYLCASSLFPDRPDEQFFGPGTRLTVL.

The CDR3 DNA sequence: TGTGCCAGCAGCCAAGTCTCCTCCGGGTGGGAGGGCAAGTACGAGCAGTACTTC. This translates into CASSQVSSGWEGKYEQYF. J is TRBJ2-7 and V is TRBV4-2; 7 bases fit TRBD2. The CDR3 has 18 amino acids. Germline V gives CDR1 LGHNA, CDR2 YNFKEQ. V trimming: 1 base; J trimming: 4 bases; junction bases outside the gene matches: 16.

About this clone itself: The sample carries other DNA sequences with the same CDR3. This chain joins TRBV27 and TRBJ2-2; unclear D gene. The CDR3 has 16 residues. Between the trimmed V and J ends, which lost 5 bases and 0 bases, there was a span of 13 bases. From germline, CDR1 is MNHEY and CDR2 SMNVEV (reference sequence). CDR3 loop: CASSPLGVTNTGELFF. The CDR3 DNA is TGTGCCAGCAGTCCACTTGGGGTGACGAACACCGGGGAGCTGTTTTTT.

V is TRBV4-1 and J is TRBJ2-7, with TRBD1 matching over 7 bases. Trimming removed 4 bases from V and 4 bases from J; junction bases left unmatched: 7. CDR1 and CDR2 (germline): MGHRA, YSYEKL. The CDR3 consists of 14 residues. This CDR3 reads CASSPRDSRYEQYF. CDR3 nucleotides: TGCGCCAGCAGCCCCCGGGACAGCCGATACGAGCAGTACTTC.

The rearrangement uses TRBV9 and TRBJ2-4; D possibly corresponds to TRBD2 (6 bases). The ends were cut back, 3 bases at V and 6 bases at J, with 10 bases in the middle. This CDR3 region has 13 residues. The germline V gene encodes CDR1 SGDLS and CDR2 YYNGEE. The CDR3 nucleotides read TGTGCCAGCAGCGCCACCGGGGGAAACATTCAGTACTTC. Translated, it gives CASSATGGNIQYF.

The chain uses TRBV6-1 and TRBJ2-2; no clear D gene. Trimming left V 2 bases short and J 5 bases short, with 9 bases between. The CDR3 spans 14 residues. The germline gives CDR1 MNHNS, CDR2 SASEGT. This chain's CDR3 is CASSERVGTGELFF. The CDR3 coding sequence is TGTGCCAGCAGTGAACGTGTAGGTACCGGGGAGCTGTTTTTT.

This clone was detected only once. The CDR3, as DNA: TGTGCCAGCAGCCAAGATCAGGCCCTGAGGGGTAGCAATCAGCCCCAGCATTTT. This gives the protein CASSQDQALRGSNQPQHF. This chain joins TRBV14 and TRBJ1-5; TRBD1 is a possible D gene (5 bases). With 0 bases removed from V and 0 bases from J, the gap between germline ends came to 15 bases. Per germline, CDR1 SGHDN and CDR2 FVKESK. This CDR3 spans 18 amino acids.

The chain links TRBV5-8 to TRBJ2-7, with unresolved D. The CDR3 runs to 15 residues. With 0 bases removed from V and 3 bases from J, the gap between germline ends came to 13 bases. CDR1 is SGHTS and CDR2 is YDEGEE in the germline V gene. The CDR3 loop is CASSLGRPENYEQYF. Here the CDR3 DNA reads TGTGCCAGCAGCTTGGGTCGGCCAGAAAACTACGAGCAGTACTTC.

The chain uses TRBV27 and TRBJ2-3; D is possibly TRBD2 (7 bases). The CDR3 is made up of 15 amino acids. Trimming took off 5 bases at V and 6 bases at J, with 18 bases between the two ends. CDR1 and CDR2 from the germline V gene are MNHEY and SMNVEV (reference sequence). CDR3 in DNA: TGTGCCAGCAGTGTCCTCGGGGGGCACGTGGATACGCAGTATTTT. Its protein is CASSVLGGHVDTQYF.

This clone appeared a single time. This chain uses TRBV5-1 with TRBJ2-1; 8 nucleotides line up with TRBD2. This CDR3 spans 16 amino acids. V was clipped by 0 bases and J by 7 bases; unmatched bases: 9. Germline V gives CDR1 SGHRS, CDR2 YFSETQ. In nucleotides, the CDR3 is TGCGCCAGCAGCTTGGCTGGCGGGAGGTCTCGAAATGAGCAGTTCTTC. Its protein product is CASSLAGGRSRNEQFF.

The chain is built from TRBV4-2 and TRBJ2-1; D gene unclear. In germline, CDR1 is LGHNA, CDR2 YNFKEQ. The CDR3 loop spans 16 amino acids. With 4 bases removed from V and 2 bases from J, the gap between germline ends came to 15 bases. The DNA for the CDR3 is TGTGCCAGCAGCCCCTACCCCAGTGGGGCCTACAATGAGCAGTTCTTC. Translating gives CASSPYPSGAYNEQFF.

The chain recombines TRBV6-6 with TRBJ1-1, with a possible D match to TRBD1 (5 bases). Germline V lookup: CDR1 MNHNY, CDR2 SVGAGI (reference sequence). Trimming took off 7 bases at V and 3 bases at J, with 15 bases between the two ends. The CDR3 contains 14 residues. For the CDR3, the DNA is TGTGCCAGCACCCAGGGATTGGTCTACACTGAAGCTTTCTTT. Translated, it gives CASTQGLVYTEAFF.

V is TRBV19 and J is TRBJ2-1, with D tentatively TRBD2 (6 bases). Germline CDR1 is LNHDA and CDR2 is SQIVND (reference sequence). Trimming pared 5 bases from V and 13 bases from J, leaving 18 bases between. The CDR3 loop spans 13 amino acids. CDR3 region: CASSLPTLAEQFF. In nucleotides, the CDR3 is TGTGCCAGTAGTTTACCTACTTTAGCGGAACAGTTCTTC.

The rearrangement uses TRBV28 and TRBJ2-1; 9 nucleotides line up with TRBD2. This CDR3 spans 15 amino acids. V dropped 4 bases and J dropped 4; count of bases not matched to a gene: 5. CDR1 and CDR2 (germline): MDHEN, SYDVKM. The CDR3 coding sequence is TGTGCCAGCAGTTCCCGACTAGCGGTTTACAATGAGCAGTTCTTC. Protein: CASSSRLAVYNEQFF. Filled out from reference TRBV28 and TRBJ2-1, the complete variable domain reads DVKVTQSSRYLVKRTGEKVFLECVQDMDHENMFWYRQDPGLGLRLIYFSYDVKMKEKGDIPEGYSVSREKKERFSLILESASTNQTSMYLCASSSRLAVYNEQFFGPGTRLTVL.

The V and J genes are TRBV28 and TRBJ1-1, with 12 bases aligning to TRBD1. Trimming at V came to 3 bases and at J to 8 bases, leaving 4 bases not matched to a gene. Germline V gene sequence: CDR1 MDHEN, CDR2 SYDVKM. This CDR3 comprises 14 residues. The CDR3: CASSLAGTGGEAFF. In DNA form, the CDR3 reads TGTGCCAGCAGTTTGGCCGGGACAGGGGGCGAAGCTTTCTTT.

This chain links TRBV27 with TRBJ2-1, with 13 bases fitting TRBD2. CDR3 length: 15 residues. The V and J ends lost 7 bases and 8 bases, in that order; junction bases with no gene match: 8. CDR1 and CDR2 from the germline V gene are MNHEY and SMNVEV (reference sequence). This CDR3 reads CASNPGLAGMDEQFF. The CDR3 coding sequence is TGTGCCAGCAACCCGGGACTAGCGGGAATGGATGAGCAGTTCTTC.

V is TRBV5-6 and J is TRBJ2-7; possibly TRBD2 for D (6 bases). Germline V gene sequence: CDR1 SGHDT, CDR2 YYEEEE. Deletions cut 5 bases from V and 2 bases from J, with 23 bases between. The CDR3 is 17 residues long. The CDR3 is CASRDSLQAGETYEQYF. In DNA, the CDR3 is TGTGCCAGCAGAGACTCCCTACAAGCGGGCGAAACCTACGAGCAGTACTTC.

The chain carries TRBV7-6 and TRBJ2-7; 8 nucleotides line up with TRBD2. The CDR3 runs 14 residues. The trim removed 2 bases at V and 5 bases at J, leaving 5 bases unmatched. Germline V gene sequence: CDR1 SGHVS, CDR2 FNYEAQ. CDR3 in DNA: TGTGCCAGCAGCTTAAAAAGCGGGGGCCACGAGCAGTACTTC. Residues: CASSLKSGGHEQYF.

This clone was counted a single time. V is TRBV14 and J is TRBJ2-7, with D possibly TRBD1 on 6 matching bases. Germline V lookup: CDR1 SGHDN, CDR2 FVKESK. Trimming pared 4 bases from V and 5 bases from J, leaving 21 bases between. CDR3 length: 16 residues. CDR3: CASSPRPGHSSHEQYF. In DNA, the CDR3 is TGTGCCAGCAGCCCCCGGCCGGGACACTCTTCCCACGAGCAGTACTTC.

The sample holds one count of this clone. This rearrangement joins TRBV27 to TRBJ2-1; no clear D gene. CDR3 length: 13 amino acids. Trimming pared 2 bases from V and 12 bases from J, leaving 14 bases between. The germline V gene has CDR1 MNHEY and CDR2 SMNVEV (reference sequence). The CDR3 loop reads CASSLQSRHGQFF. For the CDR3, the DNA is TGTGCCAGCAGTTTACAGAGCAGGCACGGGCAGTTCTTC.

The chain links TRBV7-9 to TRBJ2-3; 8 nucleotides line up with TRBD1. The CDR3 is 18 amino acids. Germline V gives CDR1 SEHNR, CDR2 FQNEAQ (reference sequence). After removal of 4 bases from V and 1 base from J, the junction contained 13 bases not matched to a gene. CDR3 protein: CASSSPGQEPLRTDTQYF. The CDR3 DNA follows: TGTGCCAGCAGCTCGCCGGGACAGGAGCCTCTGCGCACAGATACGCAGTATTTT.